The rows below give T cell receptor beta chains drawn from one sample of a study of blood T cells in healthy people across ages. MiXCR, run by TCRdb on the 5' RACE reads, gives a single entry per CDR3 protein. The table shows about 930,000 distinct CDR3 sequences, with 25% to 35% occurring only once. The data also belong to a second study, concerning T cells of mothers and their children.

Sequenced material: blood. The source is a woman between 40 and 50 years old in good health. Both conserved end residues are part of each CDR3. Fields, in order: D gene, clone size, J gene, V gene, CDR3 length, CDR3 DNA, CDR3 protein. The D gene is left open where the match is weak. The size entry is marked missing in some rows and otherwise reads once, few, many or a size class.

d_call: TRBD1; clone_size: NA; j_call: TRBJ1-1; v_call: TRBV5-1; cdr3_length: 15; cdr3_nt: TGCGCCAGCAGCTCCCGACAGGGTGTCAACACTGAAGCTTTCTTT; cdr3_aa: CASSSRQGVNTEAFF
d_call: TRBD1; clone_size: many; j_call: TRBJ2-5; v_call: TRBV18; cdr3_length: 15; cdr3_nt: TGTGCCAGCTCACCCTCCGGGACAGCAGGGGAGACCCAGTACTTC; cdr3_aa: CASSPSGTAGETQYF
d_call: TRBD2; clone_size: many; j_call: TRBJ2-7; v_call: TRBV7-2; cdr3_length: 12; cdr3_nt: TGTGCCAGCAGCGGGACTAGGGGCGAGCAGTACTTC; cdr3_aa: CASSGTRGEQYF
d_call: NA; clone_size: NA; j_call: TRBJ2-2; v_call: TRBV4-3; cdr3_length: 15; cdr3_nt: TGCGCCAGCAGCCACGGGGTTGCGAACACCGGGGAGCTGTTTTTT; cdr3_aa: CASSHGVANTGELFF
d_call: TRBD2; clone_size: few; j_call: TRBJ2-1; v_call: TRBV4-3; cdr3_length: 17; cdr3_nt: TGCGCCAGCAGCCAAGACCGCGGGGGGAATTCCTACAATGAGCAGTTCTTC; cdr3_aa: CASSQDRGGNSYNEQFF
d_call: NA; clone_size: NA; j_call: TRBJ2-4; v_call: TRBV3-1; cdr3_length: 17; cdr3_nt: TGTGCCAGCAGCCATAGGACAAACAGACTAGCCAAAAACATTCAGTACTTC; cdr3_aa: CASSHRTNRLAKNIQYF
d_call: TRBD1; clone_size: NA; j_call: TRBJ2-1; v_call: TRBV27; cdr3_length: 18; cdr3_nt: TGTGCCAGCAGTTCACCCCTGGGACAGGGACGATTTCCGTGGACCCAGTTCTTC; cdr3_aa: CASSSPLGQGRFPWTQFF
d_call: NA; clone_size: NA; j_call: TRBJ2-1; v_call: TRBV12-3/TRBV12-4; cdr3_length: 21; cdr3_nt: TGTGCCAGCAGTTTGGGTTCTTCAGGCAGGGTTTATCTGAGCTCCTACAATGAGCAGTTCTTC; cdr3_aa: CASSLGSSGRVYLSSYNEQFF
d_call: NA; clone_size: NA; j_call: TRBJ2-3; v_call: TRBV20-1; cdr3_length: 14; cdr3_nt: TGCAGTACTAGCTCAGCGGAAAACACAGATACGCAGTATTTT; cdr3_aa: CSTSSAENTDTQYF
d_call: NA; clone_size: few; j_call: TRBJ2-7; v_call: TRBV7-9; cdr3_length: 14; cdr3_nt: TGTGCCAGCAGCTCGGACCGAAAACGCTACGAGCAGTACTTC; cdr3_aa: CASSSDRKRYEQYF
d_call: NA; clone_size: NA; j_call: TRBJ1-2; v_call: TRBV30; cdr3_length: 15; cdr3_nt: TGTGCCTGGAGTGTACGCCGGGGGCGCCTAGTGAGCTACACCTTC; cdr3_aa: CAWSVRRGRLVSYTF
d_call: NA; clone_size: NA; j_call: TRBJ2-2; v_call: TRBV7-3; cdr3_length: 10; cdr3_nt: TGTGCCAGCAGCGCTGGGGAGCTGTTTTTT; cdr3_aa: CASSAGELFF
d_call: NA; clone_size: NA; j_call: TRBJ1-5; v_call: TRBV20-1; cdr3_length: 14; cdr3_nt: TGCAGTGCTAGTAACGGGGGCCCTAATCAGCCCCAGCATTTT; cdr3_aa: CSASNGGPNQPQHF
d_call: NA; clone_size: NA; j_call: TRBJ2-4; v_call: TRBV27; cdr3_length: 17; cdr3_nt: TGTGCCAGCAGTTCGATAGGGGATGATGCCTGGGGAAACATTCAGTACTTC; cdr3_aa: CASSSIGDDAWGNIQYF
d_call: NA; clone_size: few; j_call: TRBJ2-7; v_call: TRBV11-2; cdr3_length: 15; cdr3_nt: TGTGCCAGCAGCCCTTGGGGATTCGGGACCTACGAGCAGTACTTC; cdr3_aa: CASSPWGFGTYEQYF
d_call: TRBD1; clone_size: few; j_call: TRBJ2-7; v_call: TRBV18; cdr3_length: 14; cdr3_nt: TGTGCCAGCTCACCGGGACAGCCGACCTACGAGCAGTACTTC; cdr3_aa: CASSPGQPTYEQYF
d_call: TRBD1; clone_size: NA; j_call: TRBJ2-4; v_call: TRBV5-1; cdr3_length: 14; cdr3_nt: TGCGCCAGCATGCGTGGGACAGGGGGCCACAAGCAGTACTTC; cdr3_aa: CASMRGTGGHKQYF
d_call: NA; clone_size: NA; j_call: TRBJ2-5; v_call: TRBV7-9; cdr3_length: 14; cdr3_nt: TGTGCCAGCAGCTCAAATAGGGATGCGGAGACCCAGTACTTC; cdr3_aa: CASSSNRDAETQYF
d_call: NA; clone_size: few; j_call: TRBJ2-7; v_call: TRBV6-4; cdr3_length: 14; cdr3_nt: TGTGCCAGCAGGGGCTCGGCGGGGGCCAACGAGCAGTACTTC; cdr3_aa: CASRGSAGANEQYF
d_call: NA; clone_size: NA; j_call: TRBJ1-2; v_call: TRBV20-1; cdr3_length: 13; cdr3_nt: TGCAGTGCTCGCCGGGACGCTAACTATGACTACACCTTC; cdr3_aa: CSARRDANYDYTF
d_call: NA; clone_size: few; j_call: TRBJ1-1; v_call: TRBV7-2; cdr3_length: 15; cdr3_nt: TGTGCCAGCAGCGGTCAAAGGGCCGACTGGCGTGGAGCTTTCTTT; cdr3_aa: CASSGQRADWRGAFF
d_call: NA; clone_size: many; j_call: TRBJ2-6; v_call: TRBV20-1; cdr3_length: 12; cdr3_nt: TGCAGTGCTAGAACCCGGGGCCACGTCCTGACTTTC; cdr3_aa: CSARTRGHVLTF
d_call: TRBD2; clone_size: few; j_call: TRBJ2-5; v_call: TRBV6-5; cdr3_length: 14; cdr3_nt: TGTGCCAGCAGTGCCTCTAGCGGGCAAGAGACCCAGTACTTC; cdr3_aa: CASSASSGQETQYF
d_call: TRBD1; clone_size: NA; j_call: TRBJ2-1; v_call: TRBV27; cdr3_length: 15; cdr3_nt: TGTGCCAGCAGAAAGGGACAGGGGGCCTCCAATGAGCAGTTCTTC; cdr3_aa: CASRKGQGASNEQFF
d_call: NA; clone_size: NA; j_call: TRBJ2-1; v_call: TRBV12-3/TRBV12-4; cdr3_length: 13; cdr3_nt: TGTGCCAGCACTCTTGGGAACCACAATGAGCAGTTCTTC; cdr3_aa: CASTLGNHNEQFF
d_call: TRBD2; clone_size: NA; j_call: TRBJ2-5; v_call: TRBV25-1; cdr3_length: 15; cdr3_nt: TGTGCCAGCAGTGAATACAGCGGGGGGACGGAGACCCAGTACTTC; cdr3_aa: CASSEYSGGTETQYF
d_call: TRBD1; clone_size: many; j_call: TRBJ2-5; v_call: TRBV12-3/TRBV12-4; cdr3_length: 14; cdr3_nt: TGTGCCAGCAGTCCCGGGACAGGGCTGGAGACCCAGTACTTC; cdr3_aa: CASSPGTGLETQYF
d_call: NA; clone_size: NA; j_call: TRBJ2-7; v_call: TRBV29-1; cdr3_length: 11; cdr3_nt: TGCAGCGTTAGACAGGTCCCCGAGCAGTACTTC; cdr3_aa: CSVRQVPEQYF
d_call: NA; clone_size: NA; j_call: TRBJ2-5; v_call: TRBV29-1; cdr3_length: 14; cdr3_nt: TGCAGCGCTAAGGGCAGGGGGGAGGGTGGTAAGCAGTACTTC; cdr3_aa: CSAKGRGEGGKQYF
d_call: NA; clone_size: many; j_call: TRBJ2-1; v_call: TRBV10-3; cdr3_length: 14; cdr3_nt: TGTGCCATCAGTGAGTCCCCACGGTACAATGAGCAGTTCTTC; cdr3_aa: CAISESPRYNEQFF
d_call: NA; clone_size: NA; j_call: TRBJ2-2; v_call: TRBV27; cdr3_length: 16; cdr3_nt: TGTGCCAGCAGTTTGAGCAGGTGGCAGGGGTCCGGGGAGCTGTTTTTT; cdr3_aa: CASSLSRWQGSGELFF
d_call: NA; clone_size: many; j_call: TRBJ2-5; v_call: TRBV7-2; cdr3_length: 14; cdr3_nt: TGTGCCAGCAGCTTAGGGGGGGCCCTGGAGACCCAGTACTTC; cdr3_aa: CASSLGGALETQYF
d_call: NA; clone_size: few; j_call: TRBJ2-7; v_call: TRBV2; cdr3_length: 14; cdr3_nt: TGTGCCAGCAGTGAGGACGGGGGTCTACGCGAGCAGTACTTC; cdr3_aa: CASSEDGGLREQYF
d_call: TRBD2; clone_size: few; j_call: TRBJ2-1; v_call: TRBV3-1; cdr3_length: 15; cdr3_nt: TGTGCCAGCAGCCAAGTGGCGGGGGGGCAGTACGAGCAGTTCTTC; cdr3_aa: CASSQVAGGQYEQFF
d_call: NA; clone_size: NA; j_call: TRBJ1-6; v_call: TRBV5-1; cdr3_length: 14; cdr3_nt: TGCGCCAGCAGCTTGGGAGGGGCGGATTCACCCCTCCACTTT; cdr3_aa: CASSLGGADSPLHF
d_call: TRBD2; clone_size: NA; j_call: TRBJ2-5; v_call: TRBV5-1; cdr3_length: 17; cdr3_nt: TGCGCCAGCAGCTTGGGACTAGCGGGCGACCCCCAAGAGACCCAGTACTTC; cdr3_aa: CASSLGLAGDPQETQYF
d_call: NA; clone_size: many; j_call: TRBJ1-6; v_call: TRBV7-2; cdr3_length: 11; cdr3_nt: TGTGCCAGCAGCCCCCCCGGGTTTGTGCACTTT; cdr3_aa: CASSPPGFVHF
d_call: TRBD2; clone_size: few; j_call: TRBJ2-3; v_call: TRBV20-1; cdr3_length: 14; cdr3_nt: TGCAGTGCTAGAGGGACTAGCGTTTCAGATACGCAGTATTTT; cdr3_aa: CSARGTSVSDTQYF
d_call: NA; clone_size: NA; j_call: TRBJ1-2; v_call: TRBV20-1; cdr3_length: 16; cdr3_nt: TGCAGTGCTAGGGGTAGGGCAGGGCGCCCCTATGATGACTACACCTTC; cdr3_aa: CSARGRAGRPYDDYTF
d_call: NA; clone_size: NA; j_call: TRBJ1-2; v_call: TRBV7-2; cdr3_length: 16; cdr3_nt: TGTGCCAGCAGCTCAAGACAGCGGATGGCCAGCTATGGCTACACCTTC; cdr3_aa: CASSSRQRMASYGYTF
d_call: NA; clone_size: NA; j_call: TRBJ2-6; v_call: TRBV11-1; cdr3_length: 21; cdr3_nt: TGTGCCAGCAGCTTAAAAAAGGGCAGGGGTTTCGGCAGCTCTGGGGCCAACGTCCTGACTTTC; cdr3_aa: CASSLKKGRGFGSSGANVLTF
d_call: TRBD1; clone_size: once; j_call: TRBJ2-1; v_call: TRBV7-2; cdr3_length: 17; cdr3_nt: TGTGCCAGCAGCTTAGCCCCGGGACAGGGAAACTACAATGAGCAGTTCTTC; cdr3_aa: CASSLAPGQGNYNEQFF
d_call: NA; clone_size: few; j_call: TRBJ2-3; v_call: TRBV20-1; cdr3_length: 12; cdr3_nt: TGCAGTGCTGGAAAAGGGGTGTATTCGCAGTATTTT; cdr3_aa: CSAGKGVYSQYF
d_call: TRBD2; clone_size: NA; j_call: TRBJ2-1; v_call: TRBV4-3; cdr3_length: 16; cdr3_nt: TGCGCCAGCAGCCGATCTTTCGGACTAGCGGAGAATGAGCAGTTCTTC; cdr3_aa: CASSRSFGLAENEQFF
d_call: NA; clone_size: NA; j_call: TRBJ2-1; v_call: TRBV2; cdr3_length: 16; cdr3_nt: TGTGCCAGCAGTGAAATCCCAGAGGGAGAACACAATGAGCAGTTCTTC; cdr3_aa: CASSEIPEGEHNEQFF
d_call: NA; clone_size: many; j_call: TRBJ2-2; v_call: TRBV30; cdr3_length: 13; cdr3_nt: TGTGCCTGGGCGAACAGGGTTGTCGGGGAGCTGTTTTTT; cdr3_aa: CAWANRVVGELFF
d_call: NA; clone_size: NA; j_call: TRBJ1-2; v_call: TRBV20-1; cdr3_length: 13; cdr3_nt: TGCAGTGCTAGTCCGTCGGGTCGTTATGGCTACACCTTC; cdr3_aa: CSASPSGRYGYTF
d_call: NA; clone_size: NA; j_call: TRBJ1-6; v_call: TRBV20-1; cdr3_length: 16; cdr3_nt: TGCAGTGCTAGAGATCCTCGGCGGAGGGAGGCTTCACCCCTCCACTTT; cdr3_aa: CSARDPRRREASPLHF